This entry lists 5 T cell receptor beta chains sequenced from one sample in a study of blood T cells in healthy people across ages. Together with a sample-barcoded 5' primer, a J-beta primer mix was included in a second PCR lasting roughly 6 to 12 cycles. TCRdb reprocessed the 5' RACE reads with MiXCR, giving one entry per CDR3 protein. The sample comprises approximately 1.5 million distinct CDR3 sequences, 30% to 40% of which are singletons, and about 10% rests with the top ten. The sample consisted of blood. These receptors originate from a woman in her thirties in good health.

This clonotype was detected ten times or more. The gene calls are TRBV27 and TRBJ2-5; maybe TRBD1 (6 bases). This CDR3 has 12 amino acids. Germline loops: CDR1 MNHEY, CDR2 SMNVEV (reference sequence). V gave up 10 bases and J gave up 1 base, with 10 bases separating them. In nucleotides, the CDR3 is TGTGCCACCGGACAGCCCCAAGAGACCCAGTACTTC. Translation gives CATGQPQETQYF.

The J gene is TRBJ2-7, the V gene TRBV13, with D perhaps matching TRBD2 (6 bases). Trimming shortened V by 3 bases and J by 2 bases, and 14 bases separated the two germline ends. The CDR3 spans 15 residues. Looked up from germline, CDR1 is PRHDT and CDR2 is FYEKMQ (reference sequence). The CDR3: CASSLGRGSPYEQYF. The CDR3 DNA reads TGTGCCAGCAGCTTGGGACGGGGGTCCCCCTACGAGCAGTACTTC.

As for this clonotype: This could be a read error, since a much larger clone is one nucleotide away. This chain joins TRBV6-6 and TRBJ2-3; D is uncertain. The V and J ends lost 5 bases and 2 bases respectively, with 20 bases between them. CDR3 length: 17 residues. Per the germline V gene, CDR1 is MNHNY and CDR2 is SVGAGI (reference sequence). The CDR3: CASSRSPKSPDTDTQYF. The CDR3 DNA reads as TGTGCCAGCAGTCGGTCCCCCAAATCTCCCGACACAGATACGCAGTATTTT.

The CDR3 DNA sequence: TGCAGCGTCCCCAGGGGAGCGGGAGTCCCAGATACGCAGTATTTT. It encodes CSVPRGAGVPDTQYF. The chain couples TRBV29-1 to TRBJ2-3, with TRBD2 matching over 8 bases. J gave up 4 bases and V 6 bases, and 12 bases lay outside the gene matches. The CDR3 has 15 amino acids. Germline V gives CDR1 SQVTM, CDR2 ANQGSEA.

This clonotype has only a few counts. The gene calls are TRBV30 and TRBJ2-7; the D call may be TRBD1 or TRBD2 (5 bases each). CDR1 and CDR2 (germline): GTSNPN, SVGIG (reference sequence). CDR3 length: 12 amino acids. Trimming pared 4 bases from V and 6 bases from J, leaving 13 bases between. CDR3 DNA: TGTGCCTGGACTGGGGGTCGGGGCGAGCAGTACTTC. Translated: CAWTGGRGEQYF.